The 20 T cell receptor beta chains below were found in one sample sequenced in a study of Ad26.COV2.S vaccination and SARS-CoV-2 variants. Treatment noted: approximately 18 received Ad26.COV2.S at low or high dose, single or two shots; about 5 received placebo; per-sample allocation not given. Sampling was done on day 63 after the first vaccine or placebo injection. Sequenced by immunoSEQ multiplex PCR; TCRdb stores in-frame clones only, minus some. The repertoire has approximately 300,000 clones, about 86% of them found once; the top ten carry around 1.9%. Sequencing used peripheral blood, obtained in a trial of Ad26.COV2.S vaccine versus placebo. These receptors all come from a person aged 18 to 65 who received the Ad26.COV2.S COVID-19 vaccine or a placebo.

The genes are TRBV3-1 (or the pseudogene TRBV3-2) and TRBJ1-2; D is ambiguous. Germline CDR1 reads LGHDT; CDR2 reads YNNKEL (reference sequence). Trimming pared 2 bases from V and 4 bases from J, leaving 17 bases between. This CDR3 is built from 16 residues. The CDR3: CASSQQPSTGPYGYTF. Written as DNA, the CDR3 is TGTGCCAGCAGCCAACAGCCCTCGACGGGTCCCTATGGCTACACCTTC.

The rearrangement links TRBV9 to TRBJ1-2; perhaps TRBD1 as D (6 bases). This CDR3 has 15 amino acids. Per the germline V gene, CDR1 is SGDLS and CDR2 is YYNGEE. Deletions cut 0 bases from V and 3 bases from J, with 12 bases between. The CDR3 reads CASSVGVGGYYGYTF. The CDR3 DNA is TGTGCCAGCAGCGTAGGGGTAGGGGGATACTATGGCTACACCTTC.

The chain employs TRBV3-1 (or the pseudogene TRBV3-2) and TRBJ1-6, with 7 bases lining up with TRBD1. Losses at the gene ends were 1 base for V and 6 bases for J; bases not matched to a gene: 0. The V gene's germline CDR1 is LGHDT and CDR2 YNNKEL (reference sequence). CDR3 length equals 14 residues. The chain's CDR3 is CASSQGTGNSPLHF. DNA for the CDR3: TGTGCCAGCAGCCAAGGGACAGGTAATTCACCCCTCCACTTT.

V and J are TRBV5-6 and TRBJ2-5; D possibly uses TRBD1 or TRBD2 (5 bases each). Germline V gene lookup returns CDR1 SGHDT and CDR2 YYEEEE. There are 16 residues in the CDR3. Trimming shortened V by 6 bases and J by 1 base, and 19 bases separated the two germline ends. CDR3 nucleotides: TGTGCCAGCACCACCAGGCAGAGGGGTACCCAAGAGACCCAGTACTTC. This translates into CASTTRQRGTQETQYF.

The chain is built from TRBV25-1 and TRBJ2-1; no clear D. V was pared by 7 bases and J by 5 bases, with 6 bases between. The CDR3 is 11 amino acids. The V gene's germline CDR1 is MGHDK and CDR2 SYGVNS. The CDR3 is CASTNNNEQFF. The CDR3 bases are TGTGCCAGCACTAACAACAATGAGCAGTTCTTC.

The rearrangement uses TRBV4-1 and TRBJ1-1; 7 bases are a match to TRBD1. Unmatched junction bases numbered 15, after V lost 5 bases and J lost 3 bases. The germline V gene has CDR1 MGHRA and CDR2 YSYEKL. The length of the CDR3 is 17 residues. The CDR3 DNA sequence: TGCGCCAGCAGCAAGACAGGGAGGATCGTTACGGACACTGAAGCTTTCTTT. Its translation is CASSKTGRIVTDTEAFF.

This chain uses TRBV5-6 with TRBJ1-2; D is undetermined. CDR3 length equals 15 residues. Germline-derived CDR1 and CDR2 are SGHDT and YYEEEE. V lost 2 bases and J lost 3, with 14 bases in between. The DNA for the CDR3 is TGTGCCAGCAGCTTTCTTGAGGAGTCGTACTATGGCTACACCTTC. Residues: CASSFLEESYYGYTF.

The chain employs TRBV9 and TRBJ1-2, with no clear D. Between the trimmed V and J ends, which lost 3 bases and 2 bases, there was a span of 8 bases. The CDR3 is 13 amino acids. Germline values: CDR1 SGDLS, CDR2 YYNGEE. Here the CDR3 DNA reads TGTGCCAGCAGCGCCGCGCGGAACTATGGCTACACCTTC. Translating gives CASSAARNYGYTF.

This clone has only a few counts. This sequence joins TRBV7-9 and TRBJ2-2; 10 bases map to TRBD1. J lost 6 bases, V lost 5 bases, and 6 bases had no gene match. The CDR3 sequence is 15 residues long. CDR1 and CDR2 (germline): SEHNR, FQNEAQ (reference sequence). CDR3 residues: CASSPAGTGAGELFF. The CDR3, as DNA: TGTGCCAGCAGCCCAGCCGGGACAGGGGCCGGGGAGCTGTTTTTT. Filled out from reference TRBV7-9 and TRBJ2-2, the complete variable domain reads DTGVSQNPRHKITKRGQNVTFRCDPISEHNRLYWYRQTLGQGPEFLTYFQNEAQLEKSRLLSDRFSAERPKGSFSTLEIQRTEQGDSAMYLCASSPAGTGAGELFFGEGSRLTVL.

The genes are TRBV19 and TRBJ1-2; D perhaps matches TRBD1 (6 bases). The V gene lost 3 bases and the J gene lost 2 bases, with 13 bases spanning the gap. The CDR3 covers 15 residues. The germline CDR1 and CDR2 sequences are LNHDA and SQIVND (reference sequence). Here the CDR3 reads CASSIRNGGNYGYTF. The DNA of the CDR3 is TGTGCCAGTAGTATTCGTAACGGGGGCAACTATGGCTACACCTTC.

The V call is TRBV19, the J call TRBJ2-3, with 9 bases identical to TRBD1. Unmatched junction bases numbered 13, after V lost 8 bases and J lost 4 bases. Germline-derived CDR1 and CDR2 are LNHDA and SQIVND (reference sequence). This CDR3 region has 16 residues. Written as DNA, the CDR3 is TGTGCCAGTCGTGGTCTTGCGACAGGGGGGGCAGATACGCAGTATTTT. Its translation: CASRGLATGGADTQYF.

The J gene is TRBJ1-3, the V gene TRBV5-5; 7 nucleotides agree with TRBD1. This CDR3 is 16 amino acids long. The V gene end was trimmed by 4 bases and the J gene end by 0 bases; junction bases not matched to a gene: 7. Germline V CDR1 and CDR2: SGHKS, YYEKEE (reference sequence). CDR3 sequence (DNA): TGTGCCAGCAGCCCGGGGGACAGACTCTCTGGAAACACCATATATTTT. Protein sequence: CASSPGDRLSGNTIYF.

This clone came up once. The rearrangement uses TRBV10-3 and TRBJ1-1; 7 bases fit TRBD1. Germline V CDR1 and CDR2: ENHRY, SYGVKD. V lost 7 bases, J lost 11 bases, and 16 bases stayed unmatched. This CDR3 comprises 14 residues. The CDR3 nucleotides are TGTGCCATCACCTCAGACAGGGCGGCCGGGTGGGCTTTCTTT. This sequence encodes CAITSDRAAGWAFF.

DNA for the CDR3: TGTGCCAGCTCACCACCTTACAGGGGTGGGAACATTCAGTACTTC. It is translated as CASSPPYRGGNIQYF. This chain connects TRBV18 to TRBJ2-4, with 7 bases matching TRBD1. Trimming at V came to 0 bases and at J to 7 bases, leaving 6 bases not matched to a gene. The CDR3 is 15 residues long. Germline assignment: CDR1 KGHSH and CDR2 LQKENI.

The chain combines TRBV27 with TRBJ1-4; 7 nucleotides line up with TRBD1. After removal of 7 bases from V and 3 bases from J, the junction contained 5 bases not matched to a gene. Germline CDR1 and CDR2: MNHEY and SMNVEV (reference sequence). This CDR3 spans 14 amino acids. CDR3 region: CASNRRGANEKLFF. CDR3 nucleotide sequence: TGTGCCAGCAATCGCAGGGGGGCTAATGAAAAACTGTTTTTT.

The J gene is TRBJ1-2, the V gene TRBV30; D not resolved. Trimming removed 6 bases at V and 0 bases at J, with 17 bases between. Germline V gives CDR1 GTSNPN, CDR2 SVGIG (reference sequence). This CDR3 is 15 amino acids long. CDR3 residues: CACLSGRLPNYGYTF. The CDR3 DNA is TGTGCCTGCCTCTCTGGACGGCTCCCTAACTATGGCTACACCTTC.

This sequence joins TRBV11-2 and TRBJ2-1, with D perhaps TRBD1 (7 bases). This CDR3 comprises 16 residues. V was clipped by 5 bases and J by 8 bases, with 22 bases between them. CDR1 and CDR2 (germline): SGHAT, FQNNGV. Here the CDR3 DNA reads TGTGCCAGCAGCCCCCGGGGAGGCAGGGGGAACGATGAGCAGTTCTTC. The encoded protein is CASSPRGGRGNDEQFF.

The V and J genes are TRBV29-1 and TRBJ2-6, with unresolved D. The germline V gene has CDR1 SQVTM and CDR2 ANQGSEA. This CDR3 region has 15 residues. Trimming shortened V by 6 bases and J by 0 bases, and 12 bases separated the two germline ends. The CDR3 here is CSVDDWSSGANVLTF. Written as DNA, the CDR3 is TGCAGCGTGGATGACTGGAGCTCTGGGGCCAACGTCCTGACTTTC.

The CDR3 DNA reads as TGTGCCAGCAGCCCGCGGACAGGGGAGAACACCGGGGAGCTGTTTTTT. Translation: CASSPRTGENTGELFF. The chain has TRBV7-9 and TRBJ2-2, with 9 nucleotides matching TRBD1. CDR1 SEHNR and CDR2 FQNEAQ come from the germline V gene (reference sequence). The CDR3 has 16 amino acids. V lost 5 bases, J lost 1 base, and 5 bases stayed unmatched.

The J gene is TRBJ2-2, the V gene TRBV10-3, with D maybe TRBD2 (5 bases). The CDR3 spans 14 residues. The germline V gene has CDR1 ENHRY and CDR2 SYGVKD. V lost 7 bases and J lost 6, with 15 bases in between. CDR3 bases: TGTGCCATCATGACTGACGGGCGGGCCGGGGAGCTGTTTTTT. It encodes CAIMTDGRAGELFF.